This record covers a single T cell receptor (beta chain). The sample is drawn from a study of blood T cell repertoires in COVID-19. TCRdb's copy holds only in-frame clones and misses some; the assay was immunoSEQ multiplex PCR. The sample consists of hundreds of thousands of clones, about nine tenths of them appearing once. V gave up 8 bases and J gave up 7 bases, with 14 bases separating them. The CDR3 covers 12 residues. The V gene is TRBV12-3 or TRBV12-4, the J gene TRBJ1-2, with D perhaps matching TRBD1 (5 bases). Sequencing was performed on peripheral blood. This clonotype originated in a woman in her late teens or twenties with acute or convalescent COVID-19. The chain's CDR3 is CASLGGGRGYTF. CDR3 DNA: TGTGCCAGCTTGGGGGGGGGTCGTGGCTACACCTTC.